A single sample gave rise to the 4 T cell receptor beta chains below, sequenced in a study of siplizumab effects on memory and regulatory T cells. The protocol was immunoSEQ multiplex PCR, while the TCRdb copy is restricted to in-frame clones and leaves out a portion. Here the sample spans roughly 93,000 clones, around 94% being singletons. Sequencing input: non-Treg CD4+ T cells sorted from blood. These receptors came from a human donor in good health.

The genes are TRBV11-1 and TRBJ1-4; D remains ambiguous. Trimming took 5 bases from V and 0 from J, leaving 13 bases between them. This CDR3 region has 16 residues. Germline CDR1 SGHAT, CDR2 FQDESV (reference sequence). The CDR3 protein is CASSAYSRTTNEKLFF. The CDR3, as DNA: TGTGCCAGCAGCGCGTATTCGAGGACAACTAATGAAAAACTGTTTTTT.

V is TRBV11-2 and J is TRBJ2-1; tentatively, D is TRBD2 (6 bases). CDR3 length equals 15 residues. Germline-derived CDR1 and CDR2 are SGHAT and FQNNGV. V was cut by 3 bases and J by 1 base, with 10 bases left in between. CDR3 sequence: CASSFGGYSYNEQFF. The CDR3 coding sequence is TGTGCCAGCAGCTTCGGGGGATATTCCTACAATGAGCAGTTCTTC.

J is TRBJ1-2 and V is TRBV18, with a weak D call TRBD1 (5 bases). CDR3 length: 16 amino acids. Deletions cut 3 bases from V and 0 bases from J, with 14 bases between. Germline V gene data show CDR1 as KGHSH and CDR2 as LQKENI. The CDR3, as DNA: TGTGCCAGCTCACCGCCCGGGACGGCGTCTAACTATGGCTACACCTTC. Encoded protein: CASSPPGTASNYGYTF.

J is TRBJ1-2 and V is TRBV5-4, with D uncertain. V gave up 6 bases and J gave up 11 bases, with 20 bases separating them. The CDR3 has 13 residues. Per the germline V gene, CDR1 is SGHNT and CDR2 is YYREEE (reference sequence). CDR3 in amino acids: CASKRPGTGIYTF. As DNA, the CDR3 is TGTGCCAGCAAGCGACCGGGTACGGGGATTTACACCTTC.